This passage covers 28 T cell receptor beta chains from one sample sequenced in a study of monozygotic twins with inflammatory bowel disease. TCRdb processed the 5' RACE reads again and assigns one entry to each CDR3 protein, with no DNA. The sample yields more than 300,000 distinct CDR3 sequences, of which the top ten take up 2% to 3%. The sequencing input was blood. Source of these receptors: a human donor with ulcerative colitis or Crohn's disease, or a healthy co-twin of an affected twin (not recorded which).

This chain joins TRBV25-1 and TRBJ2-7; checking the TCRdb D call of TRBD2 is not possible without DNA. The length of the CDR3 is 15 residues. Germline CDR1 is MGHDK and CDR2 is SYGVNS. This CDR3 reads CASSELGTSFHEQYF.

This chain connects TRBV6-1 to TRBJ1-5. The CDR3 sequence is 15 residues long. Per the germline V gene, CDR1 is MNHNS and CDR2 is SASEGT. CDR3 protein: CASSLDREGVQPQHF.

J is TRBJ2-1 and V is TRBV19; the D call from TCRdb, TRBD1, cannot be confirmed without DNA. Per germline, CDR1 LNHDA and CDR2 SQIVND (reference sequence). This CDR3 spans 17 amino acids. The CDR3 region is CASSLWGQDSSYNEQFF.

This rearrangement joins TRBV7-2 to TRBJ1-6; the TRBD1 assignment by TCRdb is unverifiable without DNA. CDR1 is SGHTA and CDR2 is FQGNSA in the germline V gene. The CDR3 runs 15 residues. The CDR3 loop reads CASSLVVTGFSPLHF.

V gene TRBV10-3 combines with J gene TRBJ1-6. The CDR3 is 15 amino acids. The germline CDR1 and CDR2 sequences are ENHRY and SYGVKD. The CDR3 here is CAIRRGSSYNSPLHF.

This chain uses TRBV5-1 with TRBJ2-3. The CDR3 contains 14 residues. From germline, CDR1 is SGHRS and CDR2 YFSETQ. CDR3 sequence reads: CASSLGGYTDTQYF. Full variable domain (rest looked up from reference TRBV5-1 and TRBJ2-3): KAGVTQTPRYLIKTRGQQVTLSCSPISGHRSVSWYQQTPGQGLQFLFEYFSETQRNKGNFPGRFSGRQFSNSRSEMNVSTLELGDSALYLCASSLGGYTDTQYFGPGTRLTVL.

The V call is TRBV20-1, the J call TRBJ2-3; without DNA, the TCRdb call of TRBD2 cannot be checked. Germline CDR1 reads DFQATT; CDR2 reads SNEGSKA (reference sequence). The length of the CDR3 is 16 residues. The CDR3: CSATGTSGGAVDTQYF.

The chain is built from TRBV3-1 and TRBJ2-7. Germline V gene lookup returns CDR1 LGHDT and CDR2 YNNKEL (reference sequence). This CDR3 is 14 amino acids long. CDR3: CASSQENRATEQYF.

The V call is TRBV4-2, the J call TRBJ2-2; the D gene TCRdb calls, TRBD2, cannot be checked with no DNA. Germline values: CDR1 LGHNA, CDR2 YNFKEQ. The CDR3 totals 17 residues. CDR3 protein: CASSQASGTTNTGELFF.

This rearrangement joins TRBV28 to TRBJ1-6. CDR1 is MDHEN, CDR2 SYDVKM, per germline. This CDR3 has 15 amino acids. CDR3 region: CASNLKGSYNSPLHF.

This chain uses TRBV27 with TRBJ2-3; with no DNA, the TCRdb D assignment of TRBD1 cannot be verified. There are 16 residues in the CDR3. CDR1 is MNHEY and CDR2 is SMNVEV in the germline V gene (reference sequence). The chain's CDR3 is CASSFLPRDHTDTQYF.

This chain uses TRBV11-3 with TRBJ2-1. Looked up from germline, CDR1 is SGHNT and CDR2 is YENEEA. The CDR3 is 15 amino acids. The CDR3 loop reads CASSLSRSSYNEQFF. Filled out from reference TRBV11-3 and TRBJ2-1, the complete variable domain reads EAGVVQSPRYKIIEKKQPVAFWCNPISGHNTLYWYLQNLGQGPELLIRYENEEAVDDSQLPKDRFSAERLKGVDSTLKIQPAELGDSAVYLCASSLSRSSYNEQFFGPGTRLTVL.

V gene TRBV25-1 combines with J gene TRBJ1-5; checking the TCRdb D call of TRBD1 is not possible without DNA. Looked up from germline, CDR1 is MGHDK and CDR2 is SYGVNS. This CDR3 contains 15 residues. CDR3: CANDRAHYSNQPQHF.

This chain uses TRBV4-3 with TRBJ2-7; TCRdb's assignment of TRBD2 cannot be checked, as there is no DNA. CDR1 and CDR2 (germline): LGHNA, YSLEER. The CDR3 covers 15 residues. This chain's CDR3 is CASSQGFSGVYEQYF.

This chain links TRBV18 with TRBJ1-2; TCRdb designates TRBD1, a call that cannot be tested without DNA. Looked up from germline, CDR1 is KGHSH and CDR2 is LQKENI. This CDR3 spans 15 amino acids. CDR3 sequence: CASSPRQRSNYGYTF.

This chain uses TRBV6-2 or TRBV6-3 with TRBJ2-3; TCRdb calls TRBD1, which cannot be checked without DNA. The germline V gene encodes CDR1 MNHEY and CDR2 SVGEGT. The CDR3 consists of 14 residues. This chain's CDR3 is CASSYQGITDTQYF.

The chain combines TRBV6-2 or TRBV6-3 with TRBJ2-7; the D call of TRBD2 rests on TCRdb alone, since no DNA is present to check it. The germline CDR1 and CDR2 sequences are MNHEY and SVGEGT. The CDR3 runs to 16 residues. The chain's CDR3 is CASSLMRTSGGYEQYF.

The chain has TRBV7-3 and TRBJ2-1; the TCRdb D gene call, TRBD1, has no DNA to confirm it. This CDR3 has 15 residues. Germline V gene data show CDR1 as SGHTA and CDR2 as FQGTGA. The CDR3: CASSLMGTLYNEQFF.

The chain links TRBV12-3 or TRBV12-4 to TRBJ2-7; TCRdb reports TRBD1, a call that lacks DNA to check it against. The length of the CDR3 is 16 residues. CDR3 region: CASSSQGTGGSYEQYF.

The chain uses TRBV19 and TRBJ1-1; the D call of TRBD1 rests on TCRdb alone, since no DNA is present to check it. The CDR3 sequence is 18 residues long. Germline V gene lookup returns CDR1 LNHDA and CDR2 SQIVND (reference sequence). CDR3: CASSRLLDRAVLNTEAFF.

V is TRBV20-1 and J is TRBJ2-7; the TCRdb call, TRBD2, lacks DNA for checking. The germline V gene has CDR1 DFQATT and CDR2 SNEGSKA (reference sequence). CDR3 length: 14 amino acids. The CDR3 region is CSAPPGTHKGEQYF.

This chain links TRBV4-1 with TRBJ2-2; TCRdb selects TRBD2, and the lack of DNA leaves this call unchecked. The CDR3 sequence is 21 residues long. CDR1 and CDR2 from the germline V gene are MGHRA and YSYEKL. The CDR3 region is CASSQEVEGLPLLTNTGELFF.

The chain is built from TRBV10-3 and TRBJ2-5. The CDR3 is made up of 13 amino acids. CDR1 is ENHRY and CDR2 is SYGVKD in the germline V gene. The CDR3 spells CAISVAEPETQYF.

The V and J genes are TRBV5-1 and TRBJ1-4; lacking DNA, the TRBD1 call made by TCRdb goes unchecked. The CDR3 has 15 amino acids. The germline CDR1 and CDR2 sequences are SGHRS and YFSETQ. This CDR3 is CASSPGTVLSEKLFF.

The rearrangement links TRBV20-1 to TRBJ2-1; TCRdb names TRBD2, which stays unverified in the absence of DNA. The germline CDR1 and CDR2 sequences are DFQATT and SNEGSKA (reference sequence). CDR3 length: 15 amino acids. The CDR3 spells CSASARGVSYNEQFF.

This chain connects TRBV6-1 to TRBJ2-5; TCRdb returns TRBD1, unconfirmable since there is no DNA. The germline V gene encodes CDR1 MNHNS and CDR2 SASEGT. This CDR3 has 15 residues. CDR3 region: CASNPGGEYQETQYF.

The chain uses TRBV24-1 and TRBJ1-3; no DNA is available, so the TRBD1 call from TCRdb remains unchecked. The CDR3 consists of 15 residues. Looked up from germline, CDR1 is KGHDR and CDR2 is SFDVKD. CDR3 sequence reads: CATSDPRGSGNTIYF.

This chain joins TRBV29-1 and TRBJ1-4; TCRdb's D call, TRBD1, is unchecked because there is no DNA. The CDR3 covers 13 residues. Germline CDR1 reads SQVTM; CDR2 reads ANQGSEA. CDR3 in amino acids: CSVARGRNEKLFF. The full variable domain, rest sourced from reference TRBV29-1 and TRBJ1-4, is SAVISQKPSRDICQRGTSLTIQCQVDSQVTMMFWYRQQPGQSLTLIATANQGSEATYESGFVIDKFPISRPNLTFSTLTVSNMSPEDSSIYLCSVARGRNEKLFFGSGTQLSVL.